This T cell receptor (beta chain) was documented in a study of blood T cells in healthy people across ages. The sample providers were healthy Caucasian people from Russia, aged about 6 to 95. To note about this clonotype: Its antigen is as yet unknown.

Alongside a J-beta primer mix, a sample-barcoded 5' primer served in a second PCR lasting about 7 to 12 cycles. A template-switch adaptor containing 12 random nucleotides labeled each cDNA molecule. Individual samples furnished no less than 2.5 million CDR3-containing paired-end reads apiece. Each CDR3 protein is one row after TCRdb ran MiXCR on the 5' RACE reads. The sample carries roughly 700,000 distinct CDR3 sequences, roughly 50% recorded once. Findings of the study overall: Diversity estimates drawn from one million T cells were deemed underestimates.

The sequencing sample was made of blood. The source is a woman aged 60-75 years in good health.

Here the CDR3 DNA reads TGTGCCAGCAGCCCTAGCGGGGGGGCGCCCGAGCAGTTCTTC. Its translation is CASSPSGGAPEQFF. The gene calls are TRBV12-3 or TRBV12-4 and TRBJ2-1, with 12 bases aligning to TRBD2. CDR3 size: 14 residues. The junction had 7 bases not matched to a gene; V was cut back by 6 bases and J by 10 bases.